This T cell receptor beta chain was observed in a study of OX40 agonist ivuxolimab in advanced cancers. Regarding the complete study: Ivuxolimab was a fully human IgG2 agonistic monoclonal antibody targeting the costimulatory receptor OX40 (CD134). Patients were allowed to have had prior anti-PD-1, anti-PD-L1 or anti-CTLA-4 therapy, and 40% of the dose-escalation patients had been treated with checkpoint inhibitors. The paper describes the monotherapy dose-escalation part (N of about 50 patients) of the phase I trial of ivuxolimab. Partial responses were achieved by three dose-escalation patients, of whom one had hepatocellular carcinoma and two had cutaneous melanoma. Peripheral TCRbeta sequencing was intended to test whether TCR sequence diversity was altered and clonal T-cell expansion was caused by ivuxolimab. In the dose-escalation cohort, approximately 82% of patients were male, and the mean age was roughly 60 years, with a range of about 20 to 79. Intravenous ivuxolimab was administered to patients every 2 weeks at six dose levels: 0.01, 0.1, 0.3, 1.5, 3 and 10 mg/kg. Of the roughly 54 dose-escalation patients, hepatocellular carcinoma was present in roughly 19, melanoma in approximately 15, renal cell carcinoma in 9 and head and neck cancer in 9.

Patients with a history of autoimmune disease or receiving systemic immunosuppression were excluded from the trial. Peripheral blood for TCR sequencing was collected from all dose cohorts at baseline, on cycle 4 day 1, and on cycle 7 day 1. Samples were obtained from an open-label, multicenter, first-in-human phase I dose-escalation trial of ivuxolimab. Adults with locally advanced or metastatic melanoma, renal cell carcinoma, hepatocellular carcinoma or head and neck squamous cell carcinoma were enrolled in the trial. Before TCR sequencing, CD4+ and CD8+ T cells were separately sorted from peripheral blood. Points the paper makes about the study in general: On average, CD8+ T cells showed more expanded clones than CD4+ T cells after ivuxolimab. Clonal expansion of both CD4+ and CD8+ blood T cells was observed from baseline to week 6 at doses 0.1 to 3.0 mg/kg. The antigen specificity of the peripheral T cells that underwent clonal expansion was not determined. Low levels of normalized T-cell clonal expansion were also seen in some patients who did not respond. In partial responders in the 0.1-3.0 mg/kg groups, normalized peripheral clonal expansion was found to be among the lowest, especially among CD8+ T cells.

With regard to this clone: No cognate antigen has been identified for it. No per-base quality is available; no much larger clone lies one base away.

Genomic DNA was extracted from sorted cells for sequencing of the TCRbeta CDR3 region. The immunoSEQ Assay was used to sequence the TCRbeta CDR3 regions. TCRdb provides this immuneACCESS table in a form limited to in-frame rearrangements. Some clones are lacking; in checked studies, under half of them reflect an unresolved V gene, and why the rest are absent is not known. This sample gives 70,000 to 95,000 clones in total; roughly 94% of them show up just once. Clones ranked in the top ten supply 9.6% of the sample. The source material was CD4+ or CD8+ T cells sorted from blood, sampled in a trial of the OX40 agonist ivuxolimab. This sequence originates from an adult with an advanced solid tumor such as melanoma, head and neck, liver or kidney cancer.

The CDR3 region: CASSFRGGSSYNSPLHF. The nucleotides are TGTGCCAGCAGTTTCCGAGGGGGGAGCTCCTATAATTCACCCCTCCACTTT. In this chain, TRBV28 is recombined with TRBJ1-6, with a tentative D gene TRBD1 over 6 matching bases. From the cysteine through the phenylalanine, the CDR3 covers 17 amino acids. Only the CDR3 DNA is retained, 51 bases long and in frame from the first base. The germline V gene provides CDR1 MDHEN and CDR2 SYDVKM. V and J are truncated by 3 bases and 0 bases respectively, leaving an intervening sequence of 12 bases.